Listed here are 10 T cell receptor beta chains from one sample, sequenced in a study of spatial heterogeneity in lung cancer. As to time point: sample taken at primary tumor resection. From the 5' RACE reads, TCRdb called clonotypes with MiXCR, one entry per CDR3 protein. Here the sample spans roughly 80,000 distinct CDR3 sequences, about 8.5% being singletons. This material consisted of PBMCs, taken at surgery. All receptors derive from a male donor with early-stage non-small cell lung cancer.

This clonotype was picked up many times. The V gene is TRBV6-2 or TRBV6-3, the J gene TRBJ2-1; the D gene is possibly TRBD2 (6 bases). Looked up from germline, CDR1 is MNHEY and CDR2 is SVGEGT. V lost 5 bases and J 10 bases, leaving 15 bases between the germline ends. This CDR3 is 13 amino acids long. This CDR3 is CASSNRARGEQFF. Here the CDR3 DNA reads TGTGCCAGCAGTAACCGGGCCCGGGGGGAGCAGTTCTTC.

This clonotype was counted only a few times. The chain has TRBV27 and TRBJ2-5, with 8 bases that match TRBD2. Trimming took 6 bases from V and 5 from J; bases not matched to a gene: 5. This CDR3 comprises 13 residues. The germline V gene encodes CDR1 MNHEY and CDR2 SMNVEV (reference sequence). CDR3 amino acids: CASRQLAVETQYF. CDR3 coding DNA: TGTGCCAGCAGGCAACTAGCGGTGGAGACCCAGTACTTC.

The genes are TRBV5-1 and TRBJ1-2; no definite D call. Germline CDR1 SGHRS, CDR2 YFSETQ. This CDR3 region has 14 residues. The germline V and J ends were trimmed by 0 bases and 8 bases, with 14 bases remaining between them. The CDR3 DNA sequence: TGCGCCAGCAGCTTGGCAGGTCACGGTGAGGGCTACACCTTC. It yields the protein CASSLAGHGEGYTF.

This clonotype has a handful of counts. The rearrangement uses TRBV6-4 and TRBJ2-1; 12 nucleotides align to TRBD2. From germline, CDR1 is MRHNA and CDR2 SNTAGT. V gave up 10 bases and J gave up 3 bases; unmatched junction bases: 1. This CDR3 contains 13 residues. The CDR3 region has the DNA TGTGCCACGACTAGCGGGGGCTACAATGAGCAGTTCTTC. Translating gives CATTSGGYNEQFF.

This clonotype occurred many times. The chain links TRBV9 to TRBJ1-1, with D perhaps TRBD1 (6 bases). CDR1 SGDLS and CDR2 YYNGEE come from the germline V gene. This CDR3 has 16 amino acids. Trimming shortened V by 2 bases and J by 5 bases, and 19 bases separated the two germline ends. The CDR3 loop is CASSVTGFPSRTEAFF. DNA for the CDR3: TGTGCCAGCAGCGTTACAGGGTTTCCCAGCCGGACTGAAGCTTTCTTT.

A few counts support this clonotype. The chain is built from TRBV29-1 and TRBJ1-1; D unresolved. The CDR3 is 11 residues long. The V end lost 4 bases, the J end lost 4 bases, and 7 bases lay between the germline ends. Looked up from germline, CDR1 is SQVTM and CDR2 is ANQGSEA. The CDR3 protein is CSVVQSTEAFF. The CDR3 bases are TGCAGCGTTGTACAGAGCACTGAAGCTTTCTTT.

In this sample, this clonotype turned up many times. Relative to the germline gene, one junction end is altered; a read error may explain this. V usage is TRBV5-6 and J usage is TRBJ2-1; 10 bases match TRBD1. CDR1 is SGHDT, CDR2 YYEEEE, per germline. The CDR3 is made up of 12 amino acids. The CDR3 here is CASSFPDRGSLF. The DNA of the CDR3 is TGTGCCAGCAGCTTCCCGGACAGGGGGTCCCTCTTC.

This clonotype was counted only a few times. The CDR3 DNA is TGTGCCAGCAGTCGGGACAGGGTTAACACTGAAGCTTTCTTT. This codes for CASSRDRVNTEAFF. This chain connects TRBV28 to TRBJ1-1, with 9 bases that match TRBD1. Per germline, CDR1 MDHEN and CDR2 SYDVKM. CDR3 length: 14 residues. The V and J ends lost 5 bases and 2 bases, in that order; junction bases with no gene match: 3.

V and J are TRBV4-2 and TRBJ1-5; 10 bases map to TRBD1. J was trimmed by 3 bases and V by 3 bases; bases with no gene match: 5. Germline lookup yields CDR1 LGHNA and CDR2 YNFKEQ. The CDR3 extends over 16 amino acids. The CDR3 DNA reads as TGTGCCAGCAGCCAGATTGGGACAGGGGACAATCAGCCCCAGCATTTT. This encodes CASSQIGTGDNQPQHF.

This clonotype was counted only a few times. CDR3 DNA sequence: TGTGCCAGCAGCCCCGCGGGCAGCAGTGGTAACGAGCAGTACTTC. Translation: CASSPAGSSGNEQYF. The chain carries TRBV7-9 and TRBJ2-7; D might be TRBD2 (5 bases). The CDR3 length is 15 residues. Germline loops: CDR1 SEHNR, CDR2 FQNEAQ (reference sequence). The ends were cut back, 5 bases at V and 5 bases at J, with 19 bases in the middle.